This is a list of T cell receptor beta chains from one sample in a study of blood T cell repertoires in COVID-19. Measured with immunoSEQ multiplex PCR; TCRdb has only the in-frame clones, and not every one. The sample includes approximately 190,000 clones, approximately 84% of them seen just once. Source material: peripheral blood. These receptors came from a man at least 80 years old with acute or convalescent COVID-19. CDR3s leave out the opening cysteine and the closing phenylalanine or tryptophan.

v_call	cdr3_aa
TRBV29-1	SVGGAGNQPQH
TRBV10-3	AISDLELKPQY
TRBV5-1	ASSLNNANTEAF
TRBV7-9	ASSEDRDRENYGYT
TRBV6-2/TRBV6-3	ASSTTGMNTEAF
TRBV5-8	GSPGGTGRQSNEQF
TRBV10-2	ASSDAAGGLYEQY
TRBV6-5	ASSYSREINSPLH
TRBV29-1	SVVRIAGSYNEQF
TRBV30	AWMKLRDRRNAGELF
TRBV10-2	ASSERLRQQNSPLH
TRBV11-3	ASSQAPVREGCNGQY
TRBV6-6	ASSPSGQGAGNTIY
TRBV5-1	ASRSGGAGGPHEQY
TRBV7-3	ASSSGDRGGADTQY
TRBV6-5	ASSLDGNSNQPQH
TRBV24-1	ATSVETGLYNEQF
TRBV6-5	ASRAGGVDNQPQH
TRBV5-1	ASSSTGTSGTDTQY
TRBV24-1	ATSDYRRTDTQY
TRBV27	ASSLQGRANYGYT
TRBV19	ASTTTGGEQF
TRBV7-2	ASSQMTGGFGYGYT
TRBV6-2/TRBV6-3	ASSYPTANYGYT
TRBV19	ASSIRVWYTEAF
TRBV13	ASSPPRTGGKTQY
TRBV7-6	ASSLVSGSVAGELF
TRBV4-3	ASSQGRADTQY
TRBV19	ASSIITSGRAGAKNIQY
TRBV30	AWSVMSHRLF
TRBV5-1	ASSPGERDNEQF
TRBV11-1	ASWGQGNNEQF
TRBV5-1	ASSFSLDTDTQY
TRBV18	ASSQGQGHQPQH
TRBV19	ASSMRVSGANVLT
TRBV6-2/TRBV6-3	ASSYTGINTGELF
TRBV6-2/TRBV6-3	ASSSNSNQPQH
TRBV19	ASTGQGYATNEKLF
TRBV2	ASREQGDFYNEQF
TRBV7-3	ASSPLGRESSHEQF
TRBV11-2	ASSPRGSGRTGELF
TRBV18	ASSPVIQGGYTEAF
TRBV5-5	ASSLGTGPEQY
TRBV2	ASSEARRVENTEAF
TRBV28	ASSLLRLAGVDTQY
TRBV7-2	ASSDRGSNEQF
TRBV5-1	ASSLAQGTDTQY
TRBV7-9	ASSLWAAGIQNIQY
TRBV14	ASSPYQGGEKLF
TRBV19	ASSSTRVDFTLGSGNTIY
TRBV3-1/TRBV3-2	ASSQAGTSTEAF
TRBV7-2	ASSPTGTGGSLDYGYT
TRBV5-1	ASSPRLAGEARQF
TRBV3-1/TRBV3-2	ASSHPMGREAL
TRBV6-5	ASSYSSGPLH
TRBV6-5	ASSYSRGPGNTIY
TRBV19	ASSIGGTGGFGEQF